The clone carrying this TCR beta chain was counted many times. The investigators amplified TCR beta CDR3 regions from RNA transcripts. RT-PCR in the first round (using the HTBI primer set) targeted the TCR CDR3. Each CDR3 protein gets one entry after TCRdb re-called the multiplex PCR reads with MiXCR. The sample carries about 360,000 distinct CDR3 sequences, approximately 14% recorded once. Sample collection date corresponds to first hyperthyroidism diagnosis, prior to any ophthalmopathy symptoms. A 10 ml volume of fresh peripheral blood provided the PBMCs. These data are taken from a study of T cells in Graves' hyperthyroidism and ophthalmopathy. The TCR comes from a woman younger than 35 with Graves' hyperthyroidism that later progressed to Graves' ophthalmopathy. The specimen sequenced was blood.

The CDR3 spells CASSQVREKLFF. In DNA form, the CDR3 reads TGTGCCAGCAGCCAAGTGCGGGAAAAACTGTTTTTT. The V and J genes are TRBV3-1 and TRBJ1-4; D is uncertain. The germline V gene encodes CDR1 LGHDT and CDR2 YNNKEL (reference sequence). The ends were cut back, 1 base at V and 8 bases at J, with 5 bases in the middle. This CDR3 is built from 12 residues.